A selection of T cell receptor beta chains follows, all from one sample in a study of T cells after yellow fever vaccination. TCRdb redid the calling of the 5' RACE reads with MiXCR, one entry per CDR3 protein. The sample consists of over 120,000 distinct CDR3 sequences, under 8% of them appearing once. The specimen comprised CD4+ T cells sorted from PBMCs, sampled 10 days after the yellow fever booster vaccination. The source is a man aged 25-45 years who received the YFV17D yellow fever vaccine. The conserved cysteine and the conserved F or W are not part of the CDR3 here. The order of the fields is V gene, J gene, CDR3 protein.

TRBV7-2	TRBJ2-2	ASSLGWRTGELF
TRBV3-1	TRBJ1-1	ASRPGTGGLLEAF
TRBV7-2	TRBJ1-1	ASSHFKLNTEAF
TRBV10-3	TRBJ2-1	AISPDSLSSYNEQF
TRBV5-5	TRBJ2-5	ASTVAGVETQY
TRBV20-1	TRBJ2-7	SARGAGSYEQY
TRBV7-9	TRBJ2-7	ASSLSGQGREQY
TRBV12-3/TRBV12-4	TRBJ2-4	ASSPSFIQY
TRBV7-6	TRBJ2-7	ASSLATRGLDEQY
TRBV5-1	TRBJ2-3	ASARGADTQY
TRBV13	TRBJ1-1	ASSLARGTEAF
TRBV5-1	TRBJ2-7	ASSLEQGRSYEQY
TRBV7-2	TRBJ1-6	ASSLDNSPLH
TRBV12-3/TRBV12-4	TRBJ2-1	ASRNSGTISEF
TRBV9	TRBJ2-3	ASSVAGNTDTQY
TRBV5-1	TRBJ1-2	ASKGHYGYT
TRBV20-1	TRBJ2-4	SARVGQGIQY
TRBV11-1	TRBJ2-7	ASSSGHLYEQY
TRBV5-6	TRBJ2-2	ASSSQGLTGELF
TRBV19	TRBJ1-2	ASSIKRRLPLYGYT
TRBV4-2	TRBJ2-2	ASTITGSGELF
TRBV6-5	TRBJ1-1	ASSYLGRDTEAF
TRBV7-2	TRBJ2-1	ASSPLLNPSEQF
TRBV20-1	TRBJ2-7	CAGSGNEQY
TRBV7-2	TRBJ2-7	ASSLQRDTLYEQY
TRBV20-1	TRBJ2-1	SARTGGDEQF
TRBV20-1	TRBJ2-4	SAGTGQAKNIQY
TRBV5-1	TRBJ2-3	ASSFESPGGRDTQY
TRBV19	TRBJ2-7	ASSISGDGDEQY
TRBV10-3	TRBJ2-3	AIGSYTDTQY
TRBV6-5	TRBJ1-1	ASSSSTNTEAF
TRBV14	TRBJ1-6	ASSQGAYNSPLH
TRBV7-9	TRBJ1-1	ASTLSGTGTEAF
TRBV4-1	TRBJ2-5	ASSQAGRQEQETQY
TRBV11-2	TRBJ2-5	ASSLGNRGIAGYQETQY
TRBV18	TRBJ1-1	ASSQDRGTEAF
TRBV6-4	TRBJ2-3	ACHRSTPRDTQY
TRBV24-1	TRBJ2-3	ATSDRAGSTDTQY
TRBV12-3/TRBV12-4	TRBJ2-3	ASSGAGAGTDTQY
TRBV2	TRBJ2-4	ASKRQGSWGNIQY
TRBV11-2	TRBJ1-1	ASSLGSTVNTEAF
TRBV6-5	TRBJ1-1	ASRRAGMDTEAF
TRBV6-2/TRBV6-3	TRBJ2-1	ASSRTGTRYQF
TRBV28	TRBJ2-4	ASSLTGQGENIQY
TRBV4-2	TRBJ2-3	ASSQRTSGSTDTQY
TRBV12-3/TRBV12-4	TRBJ2-2	ASNWGTGELF
TRBV5-1	TRBJ2-3	ASSTGTGSTDTQY
TRBV20-1	TRBJ2-7	SALGQGPSYEQY
TRBV3-1	TRBJ2-3	ASSTNGRPSDTQY
TRBV20-1	TRBJ2-1	SATREGLYNEQF
TRBV12-3/TRBV12-4	TRBJ1-5	ASSLSGRDQPQH
TRBV7-6	TRBJ2-7	ASSLAGPGYEQY
TRBV5-4	TRBJ2-5	ASTPSRGETQY
TRBV18	TRBJ1-3	ASSPDSSGNTIY
TRBV3-1	TRBJ2-1	ASSQDPSPTYNEQF
TRBV19	TRBJ2-3	ASRGTGADTQY
TRBV20-1	TRBJ2-3	SARGLAGAPGQY
TRBV12-2	TRBJ2-3	ASRFIVGGDTQY